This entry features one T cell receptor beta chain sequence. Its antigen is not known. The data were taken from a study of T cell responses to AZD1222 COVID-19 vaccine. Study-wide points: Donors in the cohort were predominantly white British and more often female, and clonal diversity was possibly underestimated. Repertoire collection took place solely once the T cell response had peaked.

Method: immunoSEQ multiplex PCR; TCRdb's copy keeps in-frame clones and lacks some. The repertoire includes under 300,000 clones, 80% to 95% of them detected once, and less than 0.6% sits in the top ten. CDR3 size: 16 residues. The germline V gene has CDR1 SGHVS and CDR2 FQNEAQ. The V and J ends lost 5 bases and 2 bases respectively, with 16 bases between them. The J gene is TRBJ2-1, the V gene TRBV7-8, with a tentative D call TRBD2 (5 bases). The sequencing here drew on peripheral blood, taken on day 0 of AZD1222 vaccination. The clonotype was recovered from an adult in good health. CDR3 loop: CASSPSGWATYNEQFF. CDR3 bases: TGTGCCAGCAGCCCCTCGGGGTGGGCGACCTACAATGAGCAGTTCTTC.